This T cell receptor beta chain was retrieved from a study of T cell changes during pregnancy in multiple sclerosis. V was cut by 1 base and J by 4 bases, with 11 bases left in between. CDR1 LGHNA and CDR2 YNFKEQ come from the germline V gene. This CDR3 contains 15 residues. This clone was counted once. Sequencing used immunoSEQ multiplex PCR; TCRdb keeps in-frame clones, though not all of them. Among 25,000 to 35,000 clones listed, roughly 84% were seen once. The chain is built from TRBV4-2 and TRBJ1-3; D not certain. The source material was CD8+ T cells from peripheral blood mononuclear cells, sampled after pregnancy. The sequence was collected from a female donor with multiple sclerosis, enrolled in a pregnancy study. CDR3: CASSQGQSAGNTIYF. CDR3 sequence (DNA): TGTGCCAGCAGCCAAGGACAATCCGCGGGAAACACCATATATTTT.